This T cell receptor (beta chain) is from a study of early T cells in non-severe SARS-CoV-2 infection. This CDR3 has 16 residues. Germline loops: CDR1 SGHAT, CDR2 FQNNGV. V lost 4 bases and J lost 2; bases outside the gene matches: 6. In this sample, this clonotype turned up many times. Unique molecular identifier tags were affixed to discrete cDNA molecules. One entry per CDR3 protein results from TCRdb running MiXCR on the 5' RACE reads. The sample has 45,000 to 50,000 distinct CDR3 sequences; less than 7.5% are singletons. The receptor was isolated from an adult who was a healthcare worker with PCR-confirmed SARS-CoV-2 infection or an uninfected control (not recorded which). The sample in question was whole blood, obtained at baseline. J is TRBJ2-7 and V is TRBV11-2; 12 bases match TRBD2. The CDR3 DNA is TGTGCCAGCAGCTCACAACTAGCGGGGGGTACCTACGAGCAGTACTTC. Protein product: CASSSQLAGGTYEQYF.